This T cell receptor (beta chain) was captured in a study of cytomegalovirus exposure and HLA in healthy donors (dated by TCRdb to the late 2010s). Notes on the research overall: An earlier analysis of under 600 of the donors reported about 250 Gb of sequence data and roughly 100 million unique TCR beta sequences from 150 million to 200 million T cells. An early release covering approximately 600 HLA-typed donors comprised about 320 gigabases of sequencing data and roughly 86 million unique TCR sequences. Of the 300 to 500 genotyped donors, less than 85% were placed in the genetic ancestry cluster associated with self-reported Caucasian donors. The aim of the study was to test whether cataloging public T cell receptors could identify signatures of past pathogen exposure. The T cell repertoires of 666 subjects were profiled by immunosequencing and related to cytomegalovirus serostatus. Along with the 666-subject first cohort, a separate validation cohort of over a hundred different subjects was used. To predict cytomegalovirus infection status, the study brought together high-throughput TCR immunosequencing, statistical association of individual TCRs with disease status, and machine learning. In a later analysis, previously published TCR beta repertoires from 600 to 850 donors were re-analyzed and high-resolution HLA genotyping was added so that TCR occurrence patterns could be studied. In the later analysis, no new phenotypic data were used to find candidate immune exposures; instead, reliance was placed on TCR beta sequences and their occurrence across donors. An earlier analysis of roughly 580 of the donors used high-throughput TCR beta sequencing to judge whether each TCR beta V gene segment behaved as functional or pseudogenic. Donor age, sex, ethnicity and CMV serostatus were compiled alongside the repertoire data. A later genetic analysis took genome-wide SNP genotypes for about 55% of the 666 donors and used that subset as a discovery cohort. All discovery cohort repertoires had been generated using a single sequencing platform. HLA typing covered class I and class II loci at four-digit resolution. Typing coverage varied by locus: roughly 629-640 donors for A, B, C, DRB1 and DQB1; approximately 500 for DQA1; 600 to 610 for DPA1; about 450 for DPB1. A few DR-DQ haplotypes were treated as single units for association and clustering because of strong linkage in the cohort. On average, over 200,000 unique TCR beta nucleotide sequences were sequenced per donor among some 420 genotyped donors of the cohort, with about 19% of those sequences being non-productive. The research as a whole found: Only TCR beta chains were sequenced in this cohort, and the absence of alpha or paired-chain data limited detectable features. The classifier was reported to diagnose cytomegalovirus status with high specificity and sensitivity in both the original and validation cohorts. While some public TCRs were present in many individuals, most TCR sequences turned up only very rarely across donors. Some IMGT-functional V segments, including TRBV6-2 and TRBV6-3, could not be distinguished by the 87-base-pair reads and were therefore excluded. Because counts were too low, roughly 16 rarely observed V segments, including chromosome 9 orphons, were excluded from the earlier analysis of 587 of the donors. The authors suggested that the approach could potentially be extended to other disease states and immunological phenotypes. Three of the identified cytomegalovirus-associated TCR beta chains were confirmed in vitro to be specific for cytomegalovirus antigens. Most CMV-associated TCR beta chains appeared to be HLA-restricted in a later analysis, and the HLA associations seemed to be driven largely by CMV exposure. An association between a missense DCLRE1C variant and V-gene and J-gene trimming of TCR beta chains was found in a later genetic analysis and replicated in an independent cohort. In a later analysis, HLA-associated TCR beta chains were found to be more clonally expanded and to have lower generation probabilities than equally common non-associated chains. The presence/absence analyses assumed that sequencing depth was roughly uniform across donors, and that assumption may not be true. In a later analysis, TCR association rates were found to vary across HLA loci, with the most associated TCRs seen for DRB1 alleles and the fewest for HLA-C alleles. A later genetic analysis reported fewer N-insertions in productive TCRs among donors in an Asian-associated ancestry cluster than the roughly 720-donor mean. According to a later analysis, parvovirus B19, influenza, CMV and Epstein-Barr virus appeared linked to several top co-occurrence clusters. In an earlier analysis of some 540 of the donors, most TCR beta V segments appeared in productive rearrangements about 87% or about 30% of the time, broadly matching IMGT annotations. A further reported finding was that TCR beta sequences accurately predicted the HLA-A and HLA-B alleles for most subjects in the first cohort. The only immune exposure information available for the cohort was CMV serostatus. Because HLA typing was missing for some donors at each locus, association tests included only the typed subset. A group of highly shared sequence variants was considered likely to be a technical artifact of the sequencing pipeline. Correlated functional status among segregating V segments might be attributable to linkage disequilibrium, but an unknown experimental factor could not be ruled out. Strong co-occurrence of HLA alleles, especially DR and DQ, made assigning TCR associations to individual alleles difficult. Specific HLA alleles were associated with about 17,000 TCR beta sequences at a false discovery rate of 0.05 in a later analysis. A total of 150 or so TCR beta chains were listed by the study as associated with cytomegalovirus.

A note on this clone: Its recognized antigen is unknown. No quality values exist for individual bases; no much larger clone is one base distant.

The method was the immunoSEQ multiplex PCR assay. The multiplex PCR relied on a mix of 60 forward primers for TCR Vbeta segments and 13 reverse primers for TCR Jbeta segments. The CDR3 region of rearranged TCR beta genes was amplified from genomic DNA by a multiplex PCR assay. Amplified TCR beta libraries were sequenced as 87-base-pair reads on the Illumina HiSeq System. The published analysis was carried out like this. A later analysis counted 75 million to 100 million unique TCR beta chains across the 640 or so repertoires, and some 11 million of these chains were shared by at least two donors. Raw reads were error-corrected and collapsed into unique sequences with a nearest-neighbor algorithm that merged closely related sequences to remove PCR and sequencing errors. To assign V, D and J gene segments, CDR3 sequences were aligned to IMGT reference sequences. For a sequence to be retained, a match of at least six nucleotides to both a V gene segment and a J gene segment was required. A rearrangement was called productive if the CDR3 had no stop codons and remained in frame with V and J, and every other rearrangement was called non-productive. Following IMGT convention, CDR3 was defined as the stretch from the second conserved V-encoded cysteine to the conserved J-encoded phenylalanine. In an earlier analysis of 500 to 650 of the donors, sequences lacking an unambiguous match to a single V gene segment were excluded. In an earlier analysis of 500 to 750 of the donors, V segments were called functional above 56.7% productive rearrangements and were called segregating when the between-donor standard deviation exceeded 5%. A statistical classification framework was developed to diagnose cytomegalovirus status using the catalog of TCR beta chain sequences. In a later analysis, TCR nucleotide sequences were compared against IMGT/GENE-DB human TR gene sequences so that V and J genes could be assigned. Using the TCRdist pipeline, a later analysis assigned CDR3 sequences along with most-parsimonious VDJ recombination scenarios. In a later analysis, every TCR beta chain was defined by the combination of its CDR3 amino acid sequence and its V-gene family, and reads without a unique V-gene family were dropped. A later analysis removed 600 or so highly shared, low-generation-probability nucleotide sequences to deal with suspected cross-contamination and a sequencing artifact. In a later analysis, a clonal expansion index for each public chain was calculated from normalized within-repertoire ranks of inferred template counts. In a later analysis, generation probabilities were computed using a VDJ recombination model fitted to out-of-frame rearrangements, and the results were checked against IGoR. Hypergeometric tests were used in a later analysis to score TCR-TCR, TCR-HLA and TCR-CMV co-occurrence, with a repertoire-size bias correction applied to the TCR pairs. False discovery rates were estimated in a later analysis by permuting HLA or CMV assignments 20 times. In a later analysis, co-occurring TCRs were grouped using DBSCAN, with TCRdist sequence similarity added in when clustering inside HLA-allele-positive subsets. Repertoires with fewer than 30,000 or more than 120,000 public chains were left out of co-occurrence clustering, as were four to six repertoires with anomalous nucleotide sharing. Drawn from immuneACCESS, this table holds only the in-frame rearrangements with V and J called that TCRdb kept. Clones are partly lost; checked studies trace under half to an unresolved V gene and leave the rest unexplained. For V, J and clone size, that table is used; D and trimming come from the DNA. This sample gives 74,000 or so clones in total; more than 60% of them show up just once. The leading ten clones occupy 2.5% to 3.5% of the sample.

The cohort was made up of 666 healthy bone marrow donors. At the time of sampling, all cohort members were nominally healthy, though unrecorded immune exposures were likely present. The donor was CMV seropositive and belonged to the group of 250 to 350 seropositive cohort members. Every donor gave a peripheral blood sample, and the peripheral blood mononuclear cells from that sample were used for TCR beta sequencing. Genomic DNA was extracted from the blood cell samples with the Qiagen DNeasy Blood Extraction Kit. CDR3 length: 17 amino acids, cysteine to phenylalanine. Solely the CDR3 DNA is kept, with 51 bases framed from the first base. V is cut by 1 base and J by 0 bases, and the space between the germline ends is 17 bases. CDR1 and CDR2 are read off the germline V gene (reference sequence) as SGHKS and YYEKEE.

The TCR sequence derives from a middle-aged man in good health and CMV-seropositive. The chain was built from TRBV5-5 and TRBJ2-7; D gene: possibly TRBD1, on 6 matching bases. Sequencing was done on a sample of PBMCs. The nucleotide sequence reads TGTGCCAGCAGCTTGTTAGCCCTCAGGGGTGCCTCCTACGAGCAGTACTTC. Protein translation: CASSLLALRGASYEQYF. Reference TRBV5-5 and TRBJ2-7 genes cover what lies past the CDR3, so the full variable domain is DAGVTQSPTHLIKTRGQQVTLRCSPISGHKSVSWYQQVLGQGPQFIFQYYEKEERGRGNFPDRFSARQFPNYSSELNVNALLLGDSALYLCASSLLALRGASYEQYFGPGTRLTVT.